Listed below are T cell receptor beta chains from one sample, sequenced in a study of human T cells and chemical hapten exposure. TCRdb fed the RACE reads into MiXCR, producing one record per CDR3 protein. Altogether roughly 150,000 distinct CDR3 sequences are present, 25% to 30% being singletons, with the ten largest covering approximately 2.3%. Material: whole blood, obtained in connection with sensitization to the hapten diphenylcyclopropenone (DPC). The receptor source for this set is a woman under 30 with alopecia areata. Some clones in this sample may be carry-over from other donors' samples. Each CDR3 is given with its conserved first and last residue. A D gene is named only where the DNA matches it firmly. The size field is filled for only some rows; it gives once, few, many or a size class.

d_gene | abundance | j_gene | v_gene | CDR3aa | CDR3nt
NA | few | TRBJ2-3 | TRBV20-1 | CSATPGKADTQYF | TGCAGTGCTACCCCAGGGAAGGCGGATACGCAGTATTTT
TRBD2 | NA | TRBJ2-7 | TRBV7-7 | CASSPGRGSDEQYF | TGTGCCAGCAGCCCCGGGAGGGGATCCGACGAGCAGTACTTC
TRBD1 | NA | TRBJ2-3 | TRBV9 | CASSSGGASTDTQYF | TGTGCCAGCAGCTCAGGGGGCGCCAGCACAGATACGCAGTATTTT
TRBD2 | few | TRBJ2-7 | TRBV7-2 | CASRVSGRGEQYF | TGTGCCAGCAGGGTTAGCGGGAGGGGAGAGCAGTACTTC
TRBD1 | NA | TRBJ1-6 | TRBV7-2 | CASSMPTGGSPLPF | TGTGCCAGCAGCATGCCAACAGGGGGCTCACCCCTCCCCTTT
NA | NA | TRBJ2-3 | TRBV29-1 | CSVGPSDTQYF | TGCAGCGTTGGCCCGAGCGATACGCAGTATTTT
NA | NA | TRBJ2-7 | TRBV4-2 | CASSQDPSGEQYF | TGTGCCAGCAGCCAAGATCCCTCTGGGGAGCAGTACTTC
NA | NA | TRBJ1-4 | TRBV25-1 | CASSDTDNEKLFF | TGTGCCAGCAGTGACACAGACAATGAAAAACTGTTTTTT
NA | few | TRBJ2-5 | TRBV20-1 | CSAGDDGQETQYF | TGCAGTGCTGGGGATGACGGCCAAGAGACCCAGTACTTC
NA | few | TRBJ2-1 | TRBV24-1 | CATAQYNEQFF | TGTGCCACTGCCCAGTACAATGAGCAGTTCTTC
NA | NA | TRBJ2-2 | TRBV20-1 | CSARDQALANGELFF | TGCAGTGCTAGAGATCAGGCCCTAGCCAACGGGGAGCTGTTTTTT
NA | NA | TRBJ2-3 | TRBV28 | CASSLLPGPTDTQYF | TGTGCCAGCAGTTTACTCCCGGGACCCACAGATACGCAGTATTTT
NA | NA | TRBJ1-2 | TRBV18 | CASSPDSVNYGYTF | TGTGCCAGCTCACCGGACAGCGTAAACTATGGCTACACCTTC
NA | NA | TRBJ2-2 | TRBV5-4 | CASSLDHTGELFF | TGTGCCAGCAGCTTGGATCACACCGGGGAGCTGTTTTTT
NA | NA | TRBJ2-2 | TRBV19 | CASSRGDDTGELFF | TGTGCCAGTAGTAGGGGTGATGACACCGGGGAGCTGTTTTTT
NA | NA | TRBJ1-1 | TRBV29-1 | CSAGSFGNTEAFF | TGCAGCGCCGGCTCGTTCGGGAACACTGAAGCTTTCTTT
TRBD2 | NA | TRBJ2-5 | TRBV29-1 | CSVRTSGRETQYF | TGCAGCGTGCGGACTAGCGGGAGAGAGACCCAGTACTTC
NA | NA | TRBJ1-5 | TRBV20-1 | CSARDLTGRGPQHF | TGCAGTGCTAGAGATTTGACAGGACGTGGGCCCCAGCATTTT
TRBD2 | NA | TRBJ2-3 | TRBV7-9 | CASSFGGAGTDTQYF | TGTGCCAGCAGCTTCGGGGGGGCGGGCACAGATACGCAGTATTTT
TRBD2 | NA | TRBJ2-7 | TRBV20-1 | CSARALLAGPRYEQYF | TGCAGTGCTAGAGCTCTGCTAGCGGGGCCGAGGTACGAGCAGTACTTC
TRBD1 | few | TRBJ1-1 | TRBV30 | CAWSVGEGARAFF | TGTGCCTGGAGTGTAGGGGAGGGGGCGCGGGCTTTCTTT
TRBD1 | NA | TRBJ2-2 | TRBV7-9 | CASSSTGGSRTGELFF | TGTGCCAGCAGTTCCACAGGGGGGTCGCGCACCGGGGAGCTGTTTTTT
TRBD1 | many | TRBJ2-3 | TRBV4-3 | CASSQDRDRGSADTQYF | TGCGCCAGCAGCCAAGATCGGGACAGGGGTAGTGCAGATACGCAGTATTTT
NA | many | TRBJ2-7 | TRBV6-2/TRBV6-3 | CASRRDFGQYF | TGTGCCAGCAGACGGGACTTTGGGCAGTACTTC
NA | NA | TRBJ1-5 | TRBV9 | CASSGGEKFQPQHF | TGTGCCAGCAGCGGCGGGGAAAAATTCCAGCCCCAGCATTTT
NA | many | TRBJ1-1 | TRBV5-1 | CASSLLRGRGEAFF | TGCGCCAGCAGCTTACTACGGGGACGGGGTGAAGCTTTCTTT
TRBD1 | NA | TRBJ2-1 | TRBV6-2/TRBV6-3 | CASRTGDEQFF | TGTGCCAGCAGAACAGGGGACGAGCAGTTCTTC
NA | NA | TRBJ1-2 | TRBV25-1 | CASSEGTAYGYTF | TGTGCCAGCAGTGAAGGGACGGCCTATGGCTACACCTTC
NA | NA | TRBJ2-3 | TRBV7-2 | CASSYRTVTSTDTQYF | TGTGCCAGCAGCTATAGGACGGTGACTAGCACAGATACGCAGTATTTT
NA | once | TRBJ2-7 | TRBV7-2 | CASSLGQRVDF | TGTGCCAGCAGCTTAGGTCAGCGGGTTGACTTC
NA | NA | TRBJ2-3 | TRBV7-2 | CASSLGGELVDTQYF | TGTGCCAGCAGCTTAGGAGGGGAATTGGTAGATACGCAGTATTTT
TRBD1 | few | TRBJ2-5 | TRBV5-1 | CASSLGQGSYQETQYF | TGCGCCAGCAGCTTAGGACAGGGGTCGTACCAAGAGACCCAGTACTTC
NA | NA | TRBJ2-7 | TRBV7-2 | CASSSVPLGEQYF | TGTGCCAGCAGCTCCGTGCCCCTGGGGGAGCAGTACTTC
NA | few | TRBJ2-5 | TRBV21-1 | CASSTRPRGGLRETQYF | TGTGCCAGCAGCACGCGGCCAAGAGGGGGCCTCAGAGAGACCCAGTACTTC
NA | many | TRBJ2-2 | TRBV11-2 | CASSRTNTGELFF | TGTGCCAGCAGCCGCACGAACACCGGGGAGCTGTTTTTT
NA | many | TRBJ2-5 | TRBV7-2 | CASSLVWGETQYF | TGTGCCAGCAGCTTAGTTTGGGGTGAGACCCAGTACTTC
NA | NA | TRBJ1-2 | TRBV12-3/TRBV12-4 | CASSPNGYGYTF | TGTGCCAGCAGCCCCAACGGCTATGGCTACACCTTC
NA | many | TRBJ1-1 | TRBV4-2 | CASVRNTEAFF | TGTGCCAGCGTCAGGAACACTGAAGCTTTCTTT
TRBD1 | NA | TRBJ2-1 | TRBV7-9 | CASSLRAGGNNEQFF | TGTGCCAGCAGCTTAAGGGCAGGGGGTAACAATGAGCAGTTCTTC